This T cell receptor beta chain originates from a study of blood T cell repertoires in COVID-19. Study-wide context: From the United States, Italy and Spain came samples of acute and convalescent COVID-19. Sources were T cells, B-cell-depleted T cells, or PBMCs; the material itself was cDNA or gDNA.

The CDR3 has 14 amino acids. Trimming removed 5 bases at V and 6 bases at J, with 15 bases between. Per the germline V gene, CDR1 is LNHDA and CDR2 is SQIVND (reference sequence). Per the original methods: Amplification of reference gene primers provided the estimated nucleated cell counts. Assay used: immunoSEQ multiplex PCR; TCRdb lists only in-frame clones, some missing. D and trimming were read from the DNA, whereas the V and J calls and clone size are those reported in that table. The sample records roughly 250,000 clones, roughly 84% being singletons. The sample taken for sequencing was peripheral blood. V and J are TRBV19 and TRBJ2-3, with D possibly matching TRBD2 (6 bases). The TCR was taken from a human donor in a cohort sampled during active COVID-19. CDR3 protein: CASSQNGRGDTQYF. DNA for the CDR3: TGTGCCAGTAGTCAGAACGGGAGAGGGGATACGCAGTATTTT.